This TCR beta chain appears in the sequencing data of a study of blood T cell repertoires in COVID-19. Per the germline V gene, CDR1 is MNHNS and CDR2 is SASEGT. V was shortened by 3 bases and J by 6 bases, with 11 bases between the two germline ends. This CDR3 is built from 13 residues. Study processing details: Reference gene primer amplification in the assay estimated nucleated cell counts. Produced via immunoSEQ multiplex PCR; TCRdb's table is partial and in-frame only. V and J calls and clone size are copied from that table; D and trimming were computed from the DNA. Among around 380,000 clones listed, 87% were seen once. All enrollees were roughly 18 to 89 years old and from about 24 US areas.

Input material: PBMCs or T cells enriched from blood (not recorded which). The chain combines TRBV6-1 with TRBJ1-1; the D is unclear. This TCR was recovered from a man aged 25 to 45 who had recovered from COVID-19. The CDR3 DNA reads TGTGCCAGCAGTGACCCTTTGTTCGCTGAAGCTTTCTTT. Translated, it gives CASSDPLFAEAFF.